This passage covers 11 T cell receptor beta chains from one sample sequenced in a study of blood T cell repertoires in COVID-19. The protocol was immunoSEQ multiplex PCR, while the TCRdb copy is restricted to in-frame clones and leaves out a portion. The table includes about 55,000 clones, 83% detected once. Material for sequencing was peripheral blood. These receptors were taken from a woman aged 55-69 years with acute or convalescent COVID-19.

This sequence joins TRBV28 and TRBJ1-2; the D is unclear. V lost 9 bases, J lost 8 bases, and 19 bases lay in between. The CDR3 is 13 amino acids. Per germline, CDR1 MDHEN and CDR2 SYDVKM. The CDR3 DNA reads TGTGCCAGTGGCTTTAGACATGGTGGGGGCTACACCTTC. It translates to CASGFRHGGGYTF.

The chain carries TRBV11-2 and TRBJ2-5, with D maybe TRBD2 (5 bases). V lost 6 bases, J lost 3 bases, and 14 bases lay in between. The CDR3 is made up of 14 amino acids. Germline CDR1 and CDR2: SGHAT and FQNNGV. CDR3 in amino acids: CASSQGIGKETQYF. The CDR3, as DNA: TGTGCCAGCAGTCAAGGTATCGGGAAAGAGACCCAGTACTTC.

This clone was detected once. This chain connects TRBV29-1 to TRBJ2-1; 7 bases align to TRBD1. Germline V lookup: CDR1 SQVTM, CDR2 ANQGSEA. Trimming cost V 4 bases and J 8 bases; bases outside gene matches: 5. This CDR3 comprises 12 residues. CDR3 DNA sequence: TGCAGCGTTGTAAGGACAGGCTATGAGCAGTTCTTC. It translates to CSVVRTGYEQFF.

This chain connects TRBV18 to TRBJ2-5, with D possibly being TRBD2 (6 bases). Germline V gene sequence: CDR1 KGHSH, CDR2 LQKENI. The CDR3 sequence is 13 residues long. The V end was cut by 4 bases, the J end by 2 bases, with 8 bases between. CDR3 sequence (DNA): TGTGCCAGCTCACGGACTACTCAAGAGACCCAGTACTTC. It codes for CASSRTTQETQYF.

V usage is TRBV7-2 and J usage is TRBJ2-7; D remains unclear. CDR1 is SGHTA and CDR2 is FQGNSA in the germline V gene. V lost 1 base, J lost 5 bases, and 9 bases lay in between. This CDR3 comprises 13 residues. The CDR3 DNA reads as TGTGCCAGCAGCTTAGTCCTCCAGGACGAGCAGTACTTC. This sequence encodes CASSLVLQDEQYF.

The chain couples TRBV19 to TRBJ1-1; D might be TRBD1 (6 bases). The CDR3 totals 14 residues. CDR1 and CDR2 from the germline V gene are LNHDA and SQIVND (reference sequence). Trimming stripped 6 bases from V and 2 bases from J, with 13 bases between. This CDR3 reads CASRKDRTNTEAFF. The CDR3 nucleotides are TGTGCCAGTAGGAAGGACAGAACTAACACTGAAGCTTTCTTT.

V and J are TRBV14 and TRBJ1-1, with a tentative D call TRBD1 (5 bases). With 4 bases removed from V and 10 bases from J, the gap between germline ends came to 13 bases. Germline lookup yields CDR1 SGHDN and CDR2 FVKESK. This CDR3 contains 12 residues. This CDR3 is CASSPTASGAFF. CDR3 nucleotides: TGTGCCAGCAGCCCGACAGCATCGGGAGCTTTCTTT.

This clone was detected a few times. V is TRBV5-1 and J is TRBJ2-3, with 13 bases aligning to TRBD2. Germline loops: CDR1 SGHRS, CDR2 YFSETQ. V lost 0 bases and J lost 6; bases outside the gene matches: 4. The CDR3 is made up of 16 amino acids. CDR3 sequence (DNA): TGCGCCAGCAGCTTGGGCGGGACTAGCGGGGTGGATACGCAGTATTTT. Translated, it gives CASSLGGTSGVDTQYF.

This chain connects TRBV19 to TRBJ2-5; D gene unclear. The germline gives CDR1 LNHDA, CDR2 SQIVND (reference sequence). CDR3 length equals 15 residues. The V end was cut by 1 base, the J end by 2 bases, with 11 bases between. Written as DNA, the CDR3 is TGTGCCAGTAGTATAGCCTGGGCAGGACAAGAGACCCAGTACTTC. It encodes CASSIAWAGQETQYF.

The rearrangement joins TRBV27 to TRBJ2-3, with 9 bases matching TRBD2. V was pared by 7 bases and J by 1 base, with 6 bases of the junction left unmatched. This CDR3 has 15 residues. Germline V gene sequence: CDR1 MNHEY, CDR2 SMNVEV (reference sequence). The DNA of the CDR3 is TGTGCCAGCAATCTAGCGGGATGGGGCACAGATACGCAGTATTTT. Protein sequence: CASNLAGWGTDTQYF.

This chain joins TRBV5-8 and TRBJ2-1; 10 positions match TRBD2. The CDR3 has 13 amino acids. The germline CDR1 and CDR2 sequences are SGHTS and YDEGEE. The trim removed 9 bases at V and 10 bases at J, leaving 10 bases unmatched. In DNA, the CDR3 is TGTGCCACCGTTAGCGGGAGGAATCGCGAGCAGTTCTTC. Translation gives CATVSGRNREQFF.